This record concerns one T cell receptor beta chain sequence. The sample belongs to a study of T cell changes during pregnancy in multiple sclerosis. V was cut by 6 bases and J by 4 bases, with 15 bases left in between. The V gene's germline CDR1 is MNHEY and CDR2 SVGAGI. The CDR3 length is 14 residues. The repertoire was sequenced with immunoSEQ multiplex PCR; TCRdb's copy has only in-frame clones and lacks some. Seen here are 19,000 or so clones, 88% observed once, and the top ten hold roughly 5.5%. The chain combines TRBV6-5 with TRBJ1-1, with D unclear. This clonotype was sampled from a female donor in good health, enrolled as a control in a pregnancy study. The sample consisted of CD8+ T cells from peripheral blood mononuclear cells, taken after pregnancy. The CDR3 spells CASRPTGSGTEAFF. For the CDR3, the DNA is TGTGCCAGCAGACCCACGGGATCGGGCACTGAAGCTTTCTTT.